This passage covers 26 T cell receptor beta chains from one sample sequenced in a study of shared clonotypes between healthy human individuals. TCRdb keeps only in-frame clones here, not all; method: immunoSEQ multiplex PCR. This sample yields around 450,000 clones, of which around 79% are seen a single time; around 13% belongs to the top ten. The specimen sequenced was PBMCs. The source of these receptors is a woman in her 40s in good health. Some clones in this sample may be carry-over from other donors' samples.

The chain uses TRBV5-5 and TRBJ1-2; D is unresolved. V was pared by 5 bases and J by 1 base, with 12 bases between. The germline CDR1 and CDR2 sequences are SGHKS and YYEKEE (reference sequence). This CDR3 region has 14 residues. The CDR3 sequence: CASRSSGVNYGYTF. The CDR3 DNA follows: TGTGCCAGCAGGTCGTCTGGGGTTAACTATGGCTACACCTTC. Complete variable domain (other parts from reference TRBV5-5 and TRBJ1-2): DAGVTQSPTHLIKTRGQQVTLRCSPISGHKSVSWYQQVLGQGPQFIFQYYEKEERGRGNFPDRFSARQFPNYSSELNVNALLLGDSALYLCASRSSGVNYGYTFGSGTRLTVV.

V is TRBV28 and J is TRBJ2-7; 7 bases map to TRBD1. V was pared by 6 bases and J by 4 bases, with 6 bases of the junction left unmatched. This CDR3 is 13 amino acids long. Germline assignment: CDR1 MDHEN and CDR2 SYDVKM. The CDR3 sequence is CASRTGNLYEQYF. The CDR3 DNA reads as TGTGCCAGCAGGACAGGGAATTTGTACGAGCAGTACTTC. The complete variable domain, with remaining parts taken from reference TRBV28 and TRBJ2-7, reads DVKVTQSSRYLVKRTGEKVFLECVQDMDHENMFWYRQDPGLGLRLIYFSYDVKMKEKGDIPEGYSVSREKKERFSLILESASTNQTSMYLCASRTGNLYEQYFGPGTRLTVT.

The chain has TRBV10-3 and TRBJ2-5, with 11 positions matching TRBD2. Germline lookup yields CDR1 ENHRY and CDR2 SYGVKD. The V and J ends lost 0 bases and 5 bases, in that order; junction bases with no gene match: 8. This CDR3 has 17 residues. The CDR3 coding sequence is TGTGCCATCAGTGAGTCAACTGGTAGCGGGAGGGAGGAGACCCAGTACTTC. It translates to CAISESTGSGREETQYF.

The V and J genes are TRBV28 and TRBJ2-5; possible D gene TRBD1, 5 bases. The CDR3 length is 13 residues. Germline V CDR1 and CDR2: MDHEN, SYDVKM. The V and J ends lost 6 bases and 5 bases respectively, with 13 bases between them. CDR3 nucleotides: TGTGCCAGCAGCAGTCAGGGTTCGGAGACCCAGTACTTC. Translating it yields CASSSQGSETQYF.

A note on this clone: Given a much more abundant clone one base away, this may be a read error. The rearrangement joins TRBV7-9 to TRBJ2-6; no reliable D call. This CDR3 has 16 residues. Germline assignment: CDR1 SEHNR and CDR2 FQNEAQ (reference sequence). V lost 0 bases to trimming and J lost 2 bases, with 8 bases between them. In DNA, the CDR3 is TGTGCCAGCAGCTTAGCGGGCGTAGCTGGGGCCAACGTCCTGACTTTC. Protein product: CASSLAGVAGANVLTF.

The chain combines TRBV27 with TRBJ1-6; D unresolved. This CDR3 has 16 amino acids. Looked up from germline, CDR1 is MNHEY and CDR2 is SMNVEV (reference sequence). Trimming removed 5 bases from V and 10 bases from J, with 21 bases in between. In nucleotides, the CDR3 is TGTGCCAGCAGTCCCCAGTCGAGCGCTTTGGGGTCACCCCTCCACTTT. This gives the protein CASSPQSSALGSPLHF.

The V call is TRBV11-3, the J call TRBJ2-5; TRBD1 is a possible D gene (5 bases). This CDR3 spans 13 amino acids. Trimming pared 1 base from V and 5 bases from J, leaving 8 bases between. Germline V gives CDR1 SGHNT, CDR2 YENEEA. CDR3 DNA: TGTGCCAGCAGCTTAGCAGGGCGGGAGACCCAGTACTTC. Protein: CASSLAGRETQYF. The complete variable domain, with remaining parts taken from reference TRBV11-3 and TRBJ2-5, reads EAGVVQSPRYKIIEKKQPVAFWCNPISGHNTLYWYLQNLGQGPELLIRYENEEAVDDSQLPKDRFSAERLKGVDSTLKIQPAELGDSAVYLCASSLAGRETQYFGPGTRLLVL.

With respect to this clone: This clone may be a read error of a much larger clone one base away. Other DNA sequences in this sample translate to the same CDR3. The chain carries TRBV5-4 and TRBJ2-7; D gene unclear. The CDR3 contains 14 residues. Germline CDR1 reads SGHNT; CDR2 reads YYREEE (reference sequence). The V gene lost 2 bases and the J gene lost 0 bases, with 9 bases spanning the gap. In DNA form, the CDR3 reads TGTGCCAGCAGCTTAGAAGTTTCCTCCTACGAGCAGTACTTC. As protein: CASSLEVSSYEQYF.

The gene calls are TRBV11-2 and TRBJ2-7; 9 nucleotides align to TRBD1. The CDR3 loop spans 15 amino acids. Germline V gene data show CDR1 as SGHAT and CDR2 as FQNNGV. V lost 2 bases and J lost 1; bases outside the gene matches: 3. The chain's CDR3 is CASSLHGTGSYEQYF. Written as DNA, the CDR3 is TGTGCCAGCAGCTTACATGGGACAGGGTCCTACGAGCAGTACTTC.

The CDR3 sequence is CASSYDSGRTGELFF. CDR3 coding DNA: TGCGCCAGCAGCTACGATAGCGGAAGGACCGGGGAGCTGTTTTTT. The J gene is TRBJ2-2, the V gene TRBV5-1; tentatively, D is TRBD2 (6 bases). V was pared by 3 bases and J by 5 bases, with 14 bases between. Germline lookup yields CDR1 SGHRS and CDR2 YFSETQ. This CDR3 region has 15 residues.

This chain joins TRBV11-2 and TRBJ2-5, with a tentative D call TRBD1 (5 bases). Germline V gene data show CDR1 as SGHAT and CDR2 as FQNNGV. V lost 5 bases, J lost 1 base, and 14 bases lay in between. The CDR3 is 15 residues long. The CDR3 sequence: CASSQVTDLQETQYF. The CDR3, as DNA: TGTGCCAGCAGCCAAGTGACAGACCTCCAAGAGACCCAGTACTTC.

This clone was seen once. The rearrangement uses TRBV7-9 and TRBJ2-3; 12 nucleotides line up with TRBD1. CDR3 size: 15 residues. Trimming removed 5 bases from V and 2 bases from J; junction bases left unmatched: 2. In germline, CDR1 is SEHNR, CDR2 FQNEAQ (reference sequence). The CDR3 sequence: CASSGTGGDTDTQYF. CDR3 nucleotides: TGTGCCAGCAGCGGGACAGGGGGCGACACAGATACGCAGTATTTT. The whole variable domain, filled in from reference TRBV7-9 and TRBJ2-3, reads DTGVSQNPRHKITKRGQNVTFRCDPISEHNRLYWYRQTLGQGPEFLTYFQNEAQLEKSRLLSDRFSAERPKGSFSTLEIQRTEQGDSAMYLCASSGTGGDTDTQYFGPGTRLTVL.

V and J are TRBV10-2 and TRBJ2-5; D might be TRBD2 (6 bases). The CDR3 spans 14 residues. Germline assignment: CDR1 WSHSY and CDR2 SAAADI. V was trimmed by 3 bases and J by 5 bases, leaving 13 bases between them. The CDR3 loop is CASSDPGVGETQYF. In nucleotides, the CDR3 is TGCGCCAGCAGTGACCCGGGAGTCGGTGAGACCCAGTACTTC.

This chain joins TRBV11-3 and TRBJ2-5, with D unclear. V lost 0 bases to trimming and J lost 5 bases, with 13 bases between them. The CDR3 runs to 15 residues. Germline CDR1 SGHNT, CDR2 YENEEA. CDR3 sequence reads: CASSLERSPAETQYF. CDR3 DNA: TGTGCCAGCAGCTTAGAAAGGTCACCTGCGGAGACCCAGTACTTC.

The DNA for the CDR3 is TGTGCCAGCAGCCAATTCCGGGTCCAAATCAATGAGCAGTTCTTC. Its translation: CASSQFRVQINEQFF. The chain employs TRBV14 and TRBJ2-1, with no clear D. This CDR3 has 15 amino acids. CDR1 and CDR2 (germline): SGHDN, FVKESK. The V and J ends lost 2 bases and 6 bases respectively, with 14 bases between them.

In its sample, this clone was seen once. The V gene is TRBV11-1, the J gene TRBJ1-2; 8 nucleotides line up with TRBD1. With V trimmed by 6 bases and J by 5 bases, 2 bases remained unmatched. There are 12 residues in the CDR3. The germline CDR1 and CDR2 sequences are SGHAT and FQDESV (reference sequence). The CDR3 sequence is CASSRQGYGYTF. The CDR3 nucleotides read TGTGCCAGCAGTAGACAGGGGTATGGCTACACCTTC. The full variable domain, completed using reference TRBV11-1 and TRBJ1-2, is EAEVAQSPRYKITEKSQAVAFWCDPISGHATLYWYRQILGQGPELLVQFQDESVVDDSQLPKDRFSAERLKGVDSTLKIQPAELGDSAMYLCASSRQGYGYTFGSGTRLTVV.

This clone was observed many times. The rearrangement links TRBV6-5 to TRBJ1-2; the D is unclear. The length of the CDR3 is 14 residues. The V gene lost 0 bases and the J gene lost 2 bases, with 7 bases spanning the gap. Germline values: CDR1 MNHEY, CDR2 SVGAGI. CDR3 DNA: TGTGCCAGCAGTTACTCCCAGTTGAACTATGGCTACACCTTC. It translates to CASSYSQLNYGYTF.

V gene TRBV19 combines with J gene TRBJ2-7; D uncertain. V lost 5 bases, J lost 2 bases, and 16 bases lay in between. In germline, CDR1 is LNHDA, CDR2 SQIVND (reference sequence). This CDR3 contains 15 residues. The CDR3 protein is CASSLTLAHPYEQYF. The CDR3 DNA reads TGTGCCAGTAGTTTAACCCTTGCCCATCCCTACGAGCAGTACTTC.

The CDR3 DNA reads as TGTGCCAGCAGCCCACGTGGGGCTTATGGCTACACCTTC. It yields the protein CASSPRGAYGYTF. The gene calls are TRBV5-4 and TRBJ1-2, with a possible D match to TRBD1 (5 bases). CDR1 and CDR2 (germline): SGHNT, YYREEE (reference sequence). Trimming pared 4 bases from V and 5 bases from J, leaving 12 bases between. CDR3 length: 13 residues.

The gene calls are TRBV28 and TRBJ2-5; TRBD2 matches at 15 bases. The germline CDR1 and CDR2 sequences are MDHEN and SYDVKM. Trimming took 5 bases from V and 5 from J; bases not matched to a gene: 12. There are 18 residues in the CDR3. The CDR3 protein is CASSLIGLAGGRRETQYF. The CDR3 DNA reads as TGTGCCAGCAGTCTCATAGGACTAGCGGGAGGGCGCCGGGAGACCCAGTACTTC.

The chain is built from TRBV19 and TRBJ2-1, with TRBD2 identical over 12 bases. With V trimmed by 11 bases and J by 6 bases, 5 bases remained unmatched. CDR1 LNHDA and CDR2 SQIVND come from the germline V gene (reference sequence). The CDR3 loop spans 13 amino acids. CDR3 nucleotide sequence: TGTGCCTCCCGGACTAGCGGGACCAATGAGCAGTTCTTC. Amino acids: CASRTSGTNEQFF.

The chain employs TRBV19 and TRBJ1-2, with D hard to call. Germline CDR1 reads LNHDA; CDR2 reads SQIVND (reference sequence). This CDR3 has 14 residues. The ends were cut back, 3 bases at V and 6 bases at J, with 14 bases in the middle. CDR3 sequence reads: CASSINGHGDGYTF. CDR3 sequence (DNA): TGTGCCAGTAGTATTAATGGCCATGGCGATGGCTACACCTTC. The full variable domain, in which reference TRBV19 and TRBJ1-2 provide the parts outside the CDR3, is DGGITQSPKYLFRKEGQNVTLSCEQNLNHDAMYWYRQDPGQGLRLIYYSQIVNDFQKGDIAEGYSVSREKKESFPLTVTSAQKNPTAFYLCASSINGHGDGYTFGSGTRLTVV.

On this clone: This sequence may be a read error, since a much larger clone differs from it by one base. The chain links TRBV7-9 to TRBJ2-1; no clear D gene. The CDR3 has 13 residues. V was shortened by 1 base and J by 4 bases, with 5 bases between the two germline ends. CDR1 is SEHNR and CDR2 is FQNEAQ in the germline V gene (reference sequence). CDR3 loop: CASSLGRYNEQFF. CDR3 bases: TGTGCCAGCAGCTTAGGACGGTACAATGAGCAGTTCTTC. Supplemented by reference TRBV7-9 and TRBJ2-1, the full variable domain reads DTGVSQNPRHKITKRGQNVTFRCDPISEHNRLYWYRQTLGQGPEFLTYFQNEAQLEKSRLLSDRFSAERPKGSFSTLEIQRTEQGDSAMYLCASSLGRYNEQFFGPGTRLTVL.

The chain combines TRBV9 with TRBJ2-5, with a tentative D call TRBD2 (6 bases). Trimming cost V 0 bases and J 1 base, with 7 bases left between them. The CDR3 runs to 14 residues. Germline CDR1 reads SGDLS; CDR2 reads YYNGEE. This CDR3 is CASSVVGGQETQYF. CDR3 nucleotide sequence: TGTGCCAGCAGCGTAGTGGGGGGCCAAGAGACCCAGTACTTC.

CDR3 sequence (DNA): TGCGCCAGCAGTGATAGGGGACTACAGGGGTACGAGCAGTACTTC. Translation gives CASSDRGLQGYEQYF. This sequence joins TRBV10-2 and TRBJ2-7; possibly TRBD1 or TRBD2 for D (7 bases each). The CDR3 has 15 residues. V gave up 3 bases and J gave up 4 bases, with 16 bases separating them. Germline V gene lookup returns CDR1 WSHSY and CDR2 SAAADI.

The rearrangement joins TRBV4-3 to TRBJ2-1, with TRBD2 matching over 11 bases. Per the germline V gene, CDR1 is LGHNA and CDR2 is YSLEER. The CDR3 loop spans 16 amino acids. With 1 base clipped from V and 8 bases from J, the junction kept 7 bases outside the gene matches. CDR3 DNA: TGCGCCAGCAGCCAAGGAACTAGCGGGAGACAGGATGAGCAGTTCTTC. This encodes CASSQGTSGRQDEQFF.